These 20 T cell receptor beta chains originate from one sample sequenced in a study of CD8 T cells in ankylosing spondylitis. MiXCR, run by TCRdb on the 5' RACE reads, gives a single entry per CDR3 protein. The table shows under 400,000 distinct CDR3 sequences, with roughly 11% occurring only once. Sequenced material: blood, either unsorted or a sorted T cell fraction (not recorded which). The receptors were gathered from a female donor with ankylosing spondylitis or in good health (not recorded which).

In regard to this clonotype: A much larger clonotype is one base distant, so this may be a read error. The chain combines TRBV9 with TRBJ2-5, with D uncertain. This CDR3 is 13 amino acids long. CDR1 and CDR2 (germline): SGDLS, YYNGEE. Written as DNA, the CDR3 is TGTGCCAGCAGCGATGCCCACGCAGAGACCCATTACTTC. Protein product: CASSDAHAETHYF.

This clonotype was observed many times. This CDR3 reads CASSLPRTGRDNEQFF. The DNA for the CDR3 is TGTGCCAGCAGCTTACCCAGGACAGGGCGGGACAATGAGCAGTTCTTC. The V gene is TRBV7-2, the J gene TRBJ2-1; 8 bases fit TRBD1. The CDR3 is 16 amino acids. CDR1 and CDR2 (germline): SGHTA, FQGNSA. With 2 bases clipped from V and 5 bases from J, the junction kept 8 bases outside the gene matches.

This clonotype was counted a few times. The chain employs TRBV12-3 or TRBV12-4 and TRBJ2-3; 8 nucleotides match TRBD1. V shed 7 bases, J shed 2 bases, and the junction held 8 bases outside the gene matches. There are 15 residues in the CDR3. CDR3 nucleotide sequence: TGTGCCAGCACCCCTTGGACAGGGAACACAGATACGCAGTATTTT. Translated, it gives CASTPWTGNTDTQYF.

This chain connects TRBV28 to TRBJ2-1, with D perhaps TRBD2 (5 bases). Germline assignment: CDR1 MDHEN and CDR2 SYDVKM. V was trimmed by 10 bases and J by 2 bases, leaving 9 bases between them. This CDR3 is 12 amino acids long. DNA of the CDR3: TGTGCCACCGGGGTCACCTACAATGAGCAGTTCTTC. This translates into CATGVTYNEQFF.

This clonotype came up many times. V is TRBV12-3 or TRBV12-4 and J is TRBJ2-7, with 7 bases matching TRBD1. The CDR3 is 13 residues long. Germline trimming cut 6 bases from V and 2 bases from J; bases unmatched to any gene: 4. CDR3: CASRKTGTYEQYF. CDR3 nucleotides: TGTGCCAGCAGGAAGACAGGGACCTACGAGCAGTACTTC.

This clonotype was counted ten times or more. This rearrangement joins TRBV30 to TRBJ1-4, with 9 bases lining up with TRBD1. The germline V gene has CDR1 GTSNPN and CDR2 SVGIG (reference sequence). The CDR3 consists of 15 residues. The V gene end was trimmed by 0 bases and the J gene end by 6 bases; junction bases not matched to a gene: 5. The CDR3 DNA reads as TGTGCCTGGAGTGTAGGACAGGGGAACGATGAAAAACTGTTTTTT. It translates to CAWSVGQGNDEKLFF.

This clonotype was seen at least ten times. CDR3 protein: CASSLEVSGSSNEQFF. The DNA for the CDR3 is TGTGCCAGCAGCTTAGAGGTTTCAGGGAGCTCCAATGAGCAGTTCTTC. V and J are TRBV7-6 and TRBJ2-1; perhaps D is TRBD1 or TRBD2 (5 bases each). This CDR3 contains 16 residues. From germline, CDR1 is SGHVS and CDR2 FNYEAQ. Trimming stripped 1 base from V and 6 bases from J, with 16 bases between. Full variable domain (rest looked up from reference TRBV7-6 and TRBJ2-1): GAGVSQSPRYKVTKRGQDVALRCDPISGHVSLYWYRQALGQGPEFLTYFNYEAQQDKSGLPNDRFSAERPEGSISTLTIQRTEQRDSAMYRCASSLEVSGSSNEQFFGPGTRLTVL.

This sequence joins TRBV5-1 and TRBJ2-1; TRBD1 aligns across 7 bases. From germline, CDR1 is SGHRS and CDR2 YFSETQ. V was pared by 2 bases and J by 6 bases, with 5 bases of the junction left unmatched. This CDR3 spans 14 amino acids. CDR3 in amino acids: CASSFSGGGNEQFF. The CDR3 DNA reads TGCGCCAGCAGCTTCTCAGGGGGTGGCAATGAGCAGTTCTTC. Combining the CDR3 with reference TRBV5-1 and TRBJ2-1 gives the whole variable domain KAGVTQTPRYLIKTRGQQVTLSCSPISGHRSVSWYQQTPGQGLQFLFEYFSETQRNKGNFPGRFSGRQFSNSRSEMNVSTLELGDSALYLCASSFSGGGNEQFFGPGTRLTVL.

This clonotype was seen ten or more times. The chain employs TRBV5-1 and TRBJ1-5; a possible D gene is TRBD1 (5 bases). This CDR3 is built from 14 residues. CDR1 and CDR2 (germline): SGHRS, YFSETQ. The V and J ends lost 4 bases and 7 bases respectively, with 15 bases between them. The CDR3 DNA sequence: TGCGCCAGCAGCCCTGTAGGGGAGAGCCAGCCCCAGCATTTT. As protein: CASSPVGESQPQHF.

This clonotype was recorded at least ten times. V gene TRBV29-1 combines with J gene TRBJ2-1; 10 bases agree with TRBD2. CDR1 is SQVTM and CDR2 is ANQGSEA in the germline V gene. The junction had 5 bases not matched to a gene; V was cut back by 4 bases and J by 2 bases. The CDR3 has 15 residues. CDR3 DNA sequence: TGCAGCGTTGGTCTAGCGGGAGCGACCTACAATGAGCAGTTCTTC. As protein: CSVGLAGATYNEQFF.

This clonotype was recorded at least ten times. The chain has TRBV5-1 and TRBJ1-2; 11 positions agree with TRBD1. CDR1 SGHRS and CDR2 YFSETQ come from the germline V gene. Losses at the gene ends were 2 bases for V and 10 bases for J; bases not matched to a gene: 7. This CDR3 comprises 14 residues. The chain's CDR3 is CASSFGQGAEDYTF. The DNA for the CDR3 is TGCGCCAGCAGCTTCGGACAGGGGGCGGAAGACTACACCTTC.

The chain combines TRBV7-8 with TRBJ2-2; either TRBD1 or TRBD2 may supply D (5 bases each). The CDR3 length is 16 residues. Germline V lookup: CDR1 SGHVS, CDR2 FQNEAQ. V was trimmed by 1 base and J by 4 bases, leaving 13 bases between them. CDR3 sequence reads: CASSLGGTKTTGELFF. CDR3 nucleotide sequence: TGTGCCAGCAGCTTAGGAGGGACCAAAACCACCGGGGAGCTGTTTTTT.

The gene calls are TRBV12-3 or TRBV12-4 and TRBJ2-5; TRBD2 is a possible D gene (6 bases). V dropped 6 bases and J dropped 5 bases, with 13 bases sitting between them. The CDR3 totals 13 residues. The CDR3 DNA reads as TGTGCCAGCAGGCCCCCGGGGGAGGAGACCCAGTACTTC. Translated: CASRPPGEETQYF.

The chain recombines TRBV6-5 with TRBJ2-7; possible D gene TRBD1, 6 bases. CDR1 is MNHEY, CDR2 SVGAGI, per germline. Between the trimmed V and J ends, which lost 4 bases and 9 bases, there was a span of 16 bases. The CDR3 runs to 13 residues. CDR3 loop: CASSSGQPLVQYF. The CDR3 bases are TGTGCCAGCAGTTCTGGACAGCCTCTTGTGCAGTACTTC.

This chain links TRBV19 with TRBJ2-2; D perhaps matches TRBD1 (6 bases). The CDR3 is 13 residues long. V gave up 6 bases and J gave up 7 bases, with 12 bases separating them. Germline V gene data show CDR1 as LNHDA and CDR2 as SQIVND (reference sequence). CDR3 DNA sequence: TGTGCCAGTAGAACGGGCAGGGGCGGGGAGCTGTTTTTT. This sequence encodes CASRTGRGGELFF.

This clonotype came up many times. The V gene is TRBV5-6, the J gene TRBJ2-1, with D possibly matching TRBD2 (5 bases). Trimming pared 3 bases from V and 1 base from J, leaving 17 bases between. The germline V gene has CDR1 SGHDT and CDR2 YYEEEE. The CDR3 covers 17 residues. DNA for the CDR3: TGTGCCAGCAGCTCAATCTCAACAGCGGCATCCTACAATGAGCAGTTCTTC. It yields the protein CASSSISTAASYNEQFF.

This clonotype was detected ten times or more. The chain recombines TRBV7-2 with TRBJ1-4; D is undetermined. V lost 1 base to trimming and J lost 6 bases, with 6 bases between them. Germline V gene data show CDR1 as SGHTA and CDR2 as FQGNSA. The CDR3 is 13 amino acids. The CDR3 DNA follows: TGTGCCAGCAGCTTAGGCGCCTATGAAAAACTGTTTTTT. As protein: CASSLGAYEKLFF.

This clonotype was detected ten times or more. The chain has TRBV10-3 and TRBJ2-2, with 9 positions matching TRBD1. Germline CDR1 reads ENHRY; CDR2 reads SYGVKD. This CDR3 has 15 amino acids. V gave up 6 bases and J gave up 5 bases; unmatched junction bases: 7. Here the CDR3 reads CAISSGQGGTGELFF. The CDR3 DNA is TGTGCCATCAGCTCGGGACAGGGAGGTACCGGGGAGCTGTTTTTT.

This clonotype has at least ten counts. This sequence joins TRBV5-1 and TRBJ2-6; D may be TRBD1 (6 bases). Trimming took off 3 bases at V and 0 bases at J, with 16 bases between the two ends. The CDR3 has 18 amino acids. The V gene's germline CDR1 is SGHRS and CDR2 YFSETQ. The CDR3 is CASSSNRDTFSGANVLTF. The CDR3 DNA follows: TGCGCCAGCAGCTCGAACCGGGACACCTTCTCTGGGGCCAACGTCCTGACTTTC.

Ten or more counts support this clonotype. The chain is built from TRBV5-5 and TRBJ2-1; 8 nucleotides align to TRBD1. V lost 2 bases, J lost 5 bases, and 12 bases stayed unmatched. Germline V gene data show CDR1 as SGHKS and CDR2 as YYEKEE (reference sequence). The CDR3 runs to 17 residues. This CDR3 is CASSLTSTGERHNEQFF. Written as DNA, the CDR3 is TGTGCCAGCAGCTTAACTTCGACAGGGGAAAGGCACAATGAGCAGTTCTTC. Combining the CDR3 with reference TRBV5-5 and TRBJ2-1 gives the whole variable domain DAGVTQSPTHLIKTRGQQVTLRCSPISGHKSVSWYQQVLGQGPQFIFQYYEKEERGRGNFPDRFSARQFPNYSSELNVNALLLGDSALYLCASSLTSTGERHNEQFFGPGTRLTVL.